This T cell receptor (beta chain) appears in the sequencing data of a study of shared clonotypes between healthy human individuals. Turning to the study itself: Plates per donor: three CD4 naive, three CD4 memory, two CD8 naive, one CD8 memory.

In the study's own analysis: Filtering differed since immunoSEQ provided only junctions, with no quality scores. Using immunoSEQ multiplex PCR, the repertoire was profiled, and TCRdb retains in-frame clones only, with some absent. That table furnishes V, J and clone size, whereas the DNA furnished D and trimming. The profile shows 2.3 million or so clones, 90% to 95% of them singletons. The CDR3 spans 14 residues. From germline, CDR1 is SGHRS and CDR2 YFSETQ. The V end lost 1 base, the J end lost 3 bases, and 8 bases lay between the germline ends. The TCR originated in a man younger than 30 in good health. Some clones in this sample may be carry-over from other donors' samples. The sample consisted of naive CD4+ T cells from PBMCs. Subset here: CD45RA+ positively selected. This chain links TRBV5-1 with TRBJ1-3; D is undetermined. CDR3 protein: CASSLSAGGNTIYF. Written as DNA, the CDR3 is TGCGCCAGCAGCTTGTCGGCTGGTGGAAACACCATATATTTT. Full variable domain (missing parts from reference TRBV5-1 and TRBJ1-3): KAGVTQTPRYLIKTRGQQVTLSCSPISGHRSVSWYQQTPGQGLQFLFEYFSETQRNKGNFPGRFSGRQFSNSRSEMNVSTLELGDSALYLCASSLSAGGNTIYFGEGSWLTVV.